The clone carrying this T cell receptor beta chain was observed a few times. Its specificity is not known. Sample time point: pre-sensitization, week 0. The treatment: therapeutic diphenylcyclopropenone sensitization with weekly scalp DPC. Blood draws came before every patch-test application. TCRdb reprocessed the RACE reads with MiXCR, giving one entry per CDR3 protein. The sample has around 180,000 distinct CDR3 sequences, 25% to 30% seen once; the top ten hold just under 3%. The record originates from a study of human T cells and chemical hapten exposure. Background on the study: Small pooled library volume differences mainly caused per-sample TCR yield variation.

The CDR3 loop spans 14 amino acids. In germline, CDR1 is SEHNR, CDR2 FQNEAQ (reference sequence). Trimming cost V 5 bases and J 4 bases, with 12 bases left between them. Study findings and constraints: Compared to controls, expanded TCRs made significantly more large clusters of similar CDR3s.

This specimen was whole blood, taken in connection with sensitization to the hapten diphenylcyclopropenone (DPC). The clonotype was recovered from a woman aged 25 to 45 with alopecia areata. Some clones in this sample may be carry-over from other donors' samples. This chain connects TRBV7-9 to TRBJ2-1; D is possibly TRBD1 or TRBD2 (5 bases each). The CDR3 protein is CASSPGLRYNEQFF. CDR3 sequence (DNA): TGTGCCAGCAGCCCGGGGCTCAGGTACAATGAGCAGTTCTTC.